The clone carrying this T cell receptor (beta chain) came up a few times. Its antigen is as yet unknown. Primers for the PCR totalled 60 Vbeta and 13 Jbeta. TCRdb's copy holds only in-frame clones and misses some; the assay was immunoSEQ multiplex PCR. Of approximately 82,000 clones in the sample, roughly 72% were seen once. Germline CDR1 LNHDA, CDR2 SQIVND (reference sequence). The CDR3 length is 14 residues. V shed 6 bases and J shed 0 bases, with 11 bases lying between them. This entry is derived from a study of cytomegalovirus exposure and HLA in healthy donors. Whole-study results and caveats: Reports indicate that TCR beta sequences accurately predicted the HLA-A and HLA-B alleles of most subjects. Several of the most significant clusters were apparently associated with common viral pathogens in a later analysis. A reported reduction in N-insertions relative to the approximately 640-donor mean was seen in an Asian-associated ancestry cluster in a later analysis.

Sequencing was done on a sample of PBMCs. The TCR originated in a woman between 50 and 59 years old in good health and CMV-seropositive. The chain combines TRBV19 with TRBJ1-1, with unresolved D. This CDR3 is CASRGSLLNTEAFF. In nucleotides, the CDR3 is TGTGCCAGTAGGGGGAGTTTACTGAACACTGAAGCTTTCTTT.